This TCR beta chain was recorded in a study of shared clonotypes between healthy human individuals. On the study more broadly: Per donor, CD8 memory used one plate, CD8 naive used two, CD4 memory used three and CD4 naive used three. Overall study results and limits: Around 5% was the fraction of naive CD4 clonotypes found shared across a handful of donors.

Each replicate PCR on the sorted subsets used roughly 190 ng DNA (roughly 32,000 T cell genomes). The repertoire was sequenced with immunoSEQ multiplex PCR; TCRdb's copy has only in-frame clones and lacks some. The table records roughly 2.4 million clones, 95% of them present only once. Each sample came from a Caucasian adult donor living in Nashville, Tennessee. Concerning this clone itself: Its antigen is currently unknown.

Germline V gene data show CDR1 as MNHNY and CDR2 as SVGAGI (reference sequence). This CDR3 contains 14 residues. Unmatched junction bases numbered 4, after V lost 6 bases and J lost 4 bases. The specimen was naive CD4+ T cells sorted from blood. Documented subset: CD45RA+ positively selected. The chain uses TRBV6-6 and TRBJ2-3; TRBD2 aligns across 10 bases. This sequence originates from a man aged 18 to 29 in good health. CDR3 residues: CASSPGLAADTQYF. CDR3 nucleotide sequence: TGTGCCAGCAGCCCTGGACTAGCGGCAGATACGCAGTATTTT.